Here is one T cell receptor (beta chain) with its context. Its antigen is still unknown. The data stem from a study of cytomegalovirus exposure and HLA in healthy donors. Findings of the study overall: A later analysis linked a missense variant in DCLRE1C to the trimming of TCR beta V and J genes. A later analysis associated 15,000 or so TCR beta sequences with HLA alleles at a 0.05 false discovery rate. Reportedly, a later analysis found an Asian-associated ancestry cluster had fewer N-insertions than the roughly 630-donor mean.

The PCR employed 60 Vbeta primers together with 13 Jbeta primers. Per the original methods: Later analysis identified roughly 82 million unique TCR beta chains, about 10 million shared. Method: immunoSEQ multiplex PCR; TCRdb's copy keeps in-frame clones and lacks some. Clone size and V and J calls were adopted from that table, with D and trimming inferred from the DNA. The sample gives approximately 160,000 clones, around 79% of which show up once; over 1.2% is in the top ten. The V and J ends lost 2 bases and 9 bases respectively, with 13 bases between them. Looked up from germline, CDR1 is MDHEN and CDR2 is SYDVKM. The CDR3 totals 13 residues.

Source material: PBMCs. The clonotype was recovered from a man younger than 35 in good health and CMV-seronegative. The chain links TRBV28 to TRBJ1-1, with D unresolved. The DNA of the CDR3 is TGTGCCAGCAGTTTAGGGCAGGCCTTCCAAGCTTTCTTT. This gives the protein CASSLGQAFQAFF.